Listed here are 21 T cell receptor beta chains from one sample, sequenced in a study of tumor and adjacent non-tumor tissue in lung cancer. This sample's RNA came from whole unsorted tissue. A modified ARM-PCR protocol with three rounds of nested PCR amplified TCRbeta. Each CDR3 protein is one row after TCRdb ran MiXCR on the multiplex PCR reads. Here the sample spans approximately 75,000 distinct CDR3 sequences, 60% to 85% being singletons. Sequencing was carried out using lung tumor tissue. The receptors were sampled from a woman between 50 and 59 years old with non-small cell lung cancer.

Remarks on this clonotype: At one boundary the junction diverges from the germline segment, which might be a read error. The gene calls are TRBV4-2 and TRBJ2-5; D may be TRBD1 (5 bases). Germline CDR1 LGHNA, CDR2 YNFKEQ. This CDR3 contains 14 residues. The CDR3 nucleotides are TGTGTCAGCAGCCATGATTCGGCAGGGGAGACCCAGTACTTC. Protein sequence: CVSSHDSAGETQYF.

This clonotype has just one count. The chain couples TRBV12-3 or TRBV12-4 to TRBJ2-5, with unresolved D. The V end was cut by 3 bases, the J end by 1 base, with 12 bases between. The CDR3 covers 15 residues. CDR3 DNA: TGTGCCAGCAGTTTTTATGTGAGAATCCAAGAGACCCAGTACTTC. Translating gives CASSFYVRIQETQYF.

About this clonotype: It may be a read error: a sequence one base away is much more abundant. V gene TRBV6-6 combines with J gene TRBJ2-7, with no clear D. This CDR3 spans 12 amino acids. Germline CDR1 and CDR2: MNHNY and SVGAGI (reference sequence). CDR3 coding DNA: TGTGCCGGCAGTTTCGCGGTCTACGAGCAGTACTTC. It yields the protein CAGSFAVYEQYF.

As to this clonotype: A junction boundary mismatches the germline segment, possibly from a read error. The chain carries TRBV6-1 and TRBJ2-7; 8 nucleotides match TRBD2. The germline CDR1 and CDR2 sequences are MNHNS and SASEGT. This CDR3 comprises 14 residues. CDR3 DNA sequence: TGTGCTAGCAGTGAATCCACTAGCGGCTACAAGCAGTACTTC. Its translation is CASSESTSGYKQYF.

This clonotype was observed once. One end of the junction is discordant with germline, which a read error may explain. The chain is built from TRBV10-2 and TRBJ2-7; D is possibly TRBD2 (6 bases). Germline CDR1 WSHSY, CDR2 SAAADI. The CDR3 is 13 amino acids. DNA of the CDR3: TGCGCCAGCACTAGCGCCAGCTCCTATGAGCAGTACTTC. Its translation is CASTSASSYEQYF.

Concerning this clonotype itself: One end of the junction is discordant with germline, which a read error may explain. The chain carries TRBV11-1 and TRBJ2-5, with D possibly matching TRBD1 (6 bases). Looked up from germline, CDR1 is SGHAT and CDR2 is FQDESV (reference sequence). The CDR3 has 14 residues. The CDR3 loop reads CASSPGHGVETQNF. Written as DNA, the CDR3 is TGTGCCAGCAGCCCGGGACATGGCGTAGAGACTCAGAACTTC.

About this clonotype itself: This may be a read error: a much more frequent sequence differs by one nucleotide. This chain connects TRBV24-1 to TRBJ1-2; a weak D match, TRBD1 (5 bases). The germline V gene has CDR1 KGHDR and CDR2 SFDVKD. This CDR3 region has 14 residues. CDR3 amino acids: CAISDSVRDSGYTF. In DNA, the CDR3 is TGTGCCATCAGTGATTCAGTCAGGGATTCTGGCTACACCTTC.

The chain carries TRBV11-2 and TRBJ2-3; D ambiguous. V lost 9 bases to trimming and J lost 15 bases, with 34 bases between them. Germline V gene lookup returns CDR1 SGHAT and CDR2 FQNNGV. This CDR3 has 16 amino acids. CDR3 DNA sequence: TGTGCCAGTAGCCCGGTGGGTTACCCGCTTCCAGATACGCTATATTTT. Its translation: CASSPVGYPLPDTLYF.

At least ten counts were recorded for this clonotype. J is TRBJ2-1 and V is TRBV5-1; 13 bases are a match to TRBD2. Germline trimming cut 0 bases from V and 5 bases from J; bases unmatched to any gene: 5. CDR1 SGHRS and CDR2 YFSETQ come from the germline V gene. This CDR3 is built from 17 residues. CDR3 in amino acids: CASSLAPGTSGNNEQFF. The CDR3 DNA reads TGCGCCAGCAGCTTGGCCCCGGGGACTAGCGGGAACAATGAGCAGTTCTTC.

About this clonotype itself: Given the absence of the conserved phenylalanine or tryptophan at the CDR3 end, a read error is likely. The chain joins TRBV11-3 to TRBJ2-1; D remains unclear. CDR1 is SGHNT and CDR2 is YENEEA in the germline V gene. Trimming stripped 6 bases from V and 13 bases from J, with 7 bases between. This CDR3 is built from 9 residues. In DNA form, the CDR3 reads TGTGCCAGCAGTTCAGTCCAGTTCTTG. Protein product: CASSSVQFL.

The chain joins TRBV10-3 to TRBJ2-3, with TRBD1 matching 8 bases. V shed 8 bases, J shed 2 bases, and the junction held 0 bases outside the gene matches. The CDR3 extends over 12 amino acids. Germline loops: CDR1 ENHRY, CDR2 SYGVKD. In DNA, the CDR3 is TGTGCCATCCAGGGGGCCACAGATACGCAGTATTTT. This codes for CAIQGATDTQYF.

The CDR3 loop is CASNIDTTRFYEQYF. CDR3 in DNA: TGTGCCAGCAACATCGACACCACTCGTTTTTACGAGCAGTACTTC. V and J are TRBV6-2 or TRBV6-3 and TRBJ2-7; D remains ambiguous. Trimming removed 7 bases from V and 4 bases from J, with 20 bases in between. The germline V gene encodes CDR1 MNHEY and CDR2 SVGEGT. The CDR3 runs 15 residues.

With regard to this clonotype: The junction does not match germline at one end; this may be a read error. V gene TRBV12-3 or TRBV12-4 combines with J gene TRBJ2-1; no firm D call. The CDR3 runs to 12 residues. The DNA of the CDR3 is TGTGGCAGCAGTTTATCGCGCAATGAGCAGTTCTTC. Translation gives CGSSLSRNEQFF.

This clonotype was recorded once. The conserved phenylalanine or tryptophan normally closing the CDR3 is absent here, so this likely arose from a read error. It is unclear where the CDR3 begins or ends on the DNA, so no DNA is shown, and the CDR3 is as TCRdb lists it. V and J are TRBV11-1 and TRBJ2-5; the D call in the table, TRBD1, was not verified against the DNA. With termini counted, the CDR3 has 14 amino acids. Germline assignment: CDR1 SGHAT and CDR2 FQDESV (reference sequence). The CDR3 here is CASSPGRGVETQYL.

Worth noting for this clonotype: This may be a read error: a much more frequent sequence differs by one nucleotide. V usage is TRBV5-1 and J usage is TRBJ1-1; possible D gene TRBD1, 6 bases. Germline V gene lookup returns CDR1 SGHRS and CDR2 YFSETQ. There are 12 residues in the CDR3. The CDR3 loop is CTSSLQGREAFF. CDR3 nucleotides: TGCACCAGCAGCCTACAGGGCAGGGAAGCTTTCTTT.

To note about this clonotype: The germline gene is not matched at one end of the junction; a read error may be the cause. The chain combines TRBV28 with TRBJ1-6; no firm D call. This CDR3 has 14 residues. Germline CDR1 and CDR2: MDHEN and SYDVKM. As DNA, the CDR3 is TGTGCCAGCACTTTAGCGGCAGGCCAGCCATCCCTCCACTTT. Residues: CASTLAAGQPSLHF.

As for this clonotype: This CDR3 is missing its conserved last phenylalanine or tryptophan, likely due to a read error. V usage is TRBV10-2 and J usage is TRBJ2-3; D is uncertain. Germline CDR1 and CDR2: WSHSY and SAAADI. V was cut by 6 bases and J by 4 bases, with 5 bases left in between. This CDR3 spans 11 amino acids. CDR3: CASSSADTQYL. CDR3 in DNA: TGCGCCAGCAGCAGCGCAGATACGCAGTATTTG.

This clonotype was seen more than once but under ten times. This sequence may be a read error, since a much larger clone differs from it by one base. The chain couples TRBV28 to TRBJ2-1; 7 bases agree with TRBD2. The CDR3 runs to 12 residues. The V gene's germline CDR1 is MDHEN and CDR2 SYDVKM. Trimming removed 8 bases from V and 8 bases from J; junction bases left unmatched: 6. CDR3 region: CASGVRGYEQFF. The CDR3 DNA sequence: TGTGCCAGCGGTGTGCGGGGGTATGAGCAGTTCTTC.

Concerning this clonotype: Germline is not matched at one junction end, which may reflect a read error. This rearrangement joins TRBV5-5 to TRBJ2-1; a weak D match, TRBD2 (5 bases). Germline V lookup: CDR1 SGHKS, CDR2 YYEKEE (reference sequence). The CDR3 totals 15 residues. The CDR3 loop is CASTLVGGSLIEQFF. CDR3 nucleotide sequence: TGTGCCAGCACCTTGGTCGGAGGCTCCCTCATTGAGCAGTTCTTC.

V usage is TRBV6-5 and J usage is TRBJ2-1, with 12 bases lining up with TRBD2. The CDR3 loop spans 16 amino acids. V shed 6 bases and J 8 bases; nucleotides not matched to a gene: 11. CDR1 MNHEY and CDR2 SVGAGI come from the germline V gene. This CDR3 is CASSTLTSGSSHEQFF. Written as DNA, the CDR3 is TGTGCCAGCAGCACCCTGACTAGCGGGAGCTCCCATGAGCAGTTCTTC.

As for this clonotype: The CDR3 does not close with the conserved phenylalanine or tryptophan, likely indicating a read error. The CDR3 DNA is TGCGGTGCTAGAAAACTTGACACTTACGAGCAGTACCTC. Its translation is CGARKLDTYEQYL. The chain links TRBV20-1 to TRBJ2-7, with D hard to call. The V gene's germline CDR1 is DFQATT and CDR2 SNEGSKA (reference sequence). This CDR3 is built from 13 residues.